The present TCR beta chain was sequenced within a study of T-cell reconstitution after alpha-beta-depleted transplantation in children. General study points: Among T cells one year after transplant, newly produced cells accounted for most counts and diversity. Reportedly, roughly two months post-transplant, alpha-beta T cells arose from several hundred expanded graft clones. From surviving recipient T cells and thymic progenitors came the high day-60 TCRbeta diversity observed in some patients.

This clonotype was observed a handful of times. Its target is not known. TCRbeta library construction was performed incorporating unique molecular identifiers. TCRdb processed the PCR reads anew with MiXCR; each CDR3 protein has one entry. The profile shows approximately 980,000 distinct CDR3 sequences, about 30% of them singletons. V trimming: 6 bases; J trimming: 0 bases; junction bases outside the gene matches: 10. The CDR3 covers 16 residues. The origin of this receptor is a boy less than two years old who had a stem cell transplant for SCID, so the T cells may come from the graft donor. This chain links TRBV12-3 or TRBV12-4 with TRBJ2-7, with 8 bases that match TRBD1. Source: PBMCs, mostly from graft donor cells, taken 360 days after TCRalphabeta/CD19-depleted stem cell transplant. Here the CDR3 reads CASSPTGQVSSYEQYF. CDR3 coding DNA: TGTGCCAGCAGCCCTACGGGACAGGTGAGCTCCTACGAGCAGTACTTC.